These 32 T cell receptor beta chains were sequenced from one sample in a study of blood T cell repertoires in COVID-19. TCRdb keeps only in-frame clones here, not all; method: immunoSEQ multiplex PCR. The sample yields 65,000 to 90,000 clones, around 89% seen once. Sequenced: peripheral blood. The receptor source for this set is an elderly woman with acute or convalescent COVID-19.

In this sample, this clone turned up once. The chain carries TRBV27 and TRBJ1-1, with a weak D call TRBD1 (5 bases). The CDR3 consists of 15 residues. V dropped 6 bases and J dropped 4 bases, with 18 bases sitting between them. Germline V gene data show CDR1 as MNHEY and CDR2 as SMNVEV (reference sequence). The CDR3 protein is CASRNLGTLATEAFF. Written as DNA, the CDR3 is TGTGCCAGCAGAAACCTCGGGACTCTTGCCACTGAAGCTTTCTTT.

V usage is TRBV19 and J usage is TRBJ1-5; 9 bases are a match to TRBD1. The CDR3 length is 15 residues. Germline V gene lookup returns CDR1 LNHDA and CDR2 SQIVND (reference sequence). J gave up 4 bases and V 7 bases, and 8 bases lay outside the gene matches. CDR3 bases: TGTGCCAGTACCGCCGGACAGGGGCCAAATCAGCCCCAGCATTTT. Its translation: CASTAGQGPNQPQHF.

V gene TRBV29-1 combines with J gene TRBJ1-1, with D possibly TRBD1 on 6 matching bases. The CDR3 is 14 residues long. V was cut by 5 bases and J by 0 bases, with 13 bases left in between. Germline CDR1 and CDR2: SQVTM and ANQGSEA. CDR3 sequence reads: CSVSDRPMNTEAFF. The CDR3 DNA is TGCAGCGTTTCCGACAGGCCTATGAACACTGAAGCTTTCTTT.

This clone was counted only a few times. The chain couples TRBV6-2 or TRBV6-3 to TRBJ2-5; TRBD2 matches at 8 bases. CDR1 is MNHEY, CDR2 SVGEGT, per germline. The CDR3 spans 14 residues. J was trimmed by 6 bases and V by 2 bases; bases with no gene match: 5. CDR3 sequence: CASSYGGGRKTQYF. The CDR3, as DNA: TGTGCCAGCAGTTACGGCGGGGGGCGTAAGACCCAGTACTTC.

The chain links TRBV9 to TRBJ1-6, with D tentatively TRBD1 (6 bases). This CDR3 is built from 17 residues. V was pared by 0 bases and J by 0 bases, with 10 bases between. Germline lookup yields CDR1 SGDLS and CDR2 YYNGEE. The CDR3 sequence: CASSVEGVGSYNSPLHF. The CDR3 DNA reads TGTGCCAGCAGCGTAGAGGGGGTCGGCTCCTATAATTCACCCCTCCACTTT.

The V gene is TRBV6-6, the J gene TRBJ2-1; TRBD2 matches 10 bases. The CDR3 runs 16 residues. Germline V CDR1 and CDR2: MNHNY, SVGAGI (reference sequence). Trimming at V came to 7 bases and at J to 2 bases, leaving 8 bases not matched to a gene. CDR3 amino acids: CASTGRLAGAYNEQFF. The CDR3 DNA reads TGTGCCAGCACCGGTAGGCTAGCGGGGGCCTACAATGAGCAGTTCTTC.

This clone occurred once. The V and J genes are TRBV15 and TRBJ2-1; TRBD2 aligns across 12 bases. The germline gives CDR1 LNHNV, CDR2 YYDKDF (reference sequence). The V and J ends lost 4 bases and 5 bases, in that order; junction bases with no gene match: 3. The CDR3 sequence is 15 residues long. The CDR3 DNA is TGTGCCACCAGCACGACTAGCGGGGGCCACAATGAGCAGTTCTTC. Protein sequence: CATSTTSGGHNEQFF.

This chain uses TRBV2 with TRBJ1-3; possibly TRBD1 for D (5 bases). This CDR3 comprises 14 residues. CDR1 and CDR2 from the germline V gene are SNHLY and FYNNEI. Trimming took off 7 bases at V and 2 bases at J, with 12 bases between the two ends. CDR3 loop: CASNSGGAGNTIYF. The CDR3 nucleotides read TGTGCCAGCAACAGTGGAGGGGCTGGAAACACCATATATTTT.

This clone was seen just once. The V gene is TRBV6-6, the J gene TRBJ1-4; D might be TRBD1 (5 bases). From germline, CDR1 is MNHNY and CDR2 SVGAGI (reference sequence). CDR3 length: 14 residues. Trimming removed 5 bases at V and 1 base at J, with 8 bases between. The DNA for the CDR3 is TGTGCCAGCAGTAGGGACTTAACTAATGAAAAACTGTTTTTT. It specifies CASSRDLTNEKLFF.

V gene TRBV6-4 combines with J gene TRBJ2-4, with a weak D call TRBD2 (7 bases). Germline V gene lookup returns CDR1 MRHNA and CDR2 SNTAGT. The CDR3 runs 16 residues. V lost 3 bases, J lost 3 bases, and 15 bases lay in between. CDR3 in amino acids: CASSETPGGLKNIQYF. As DNA, the CDR3 is TGTGCCAGCAGTGAAACTCCCGGGGGGCTCAAAAACATTCAGTACTTC.

The V call is TRBV11-2, the J call TRBJ2-3; 8 bases line up with TRBD2. This CDR3 contains 15 residues. V lost 3 bases, J lost 0 bases, and 2 bases stayed unmatched. Per germline, CDR1 SGHAT and CDR2 FQNNGV. The CDR3: CASSLERGSTDTQYF. As DNA, the CDR3 is TGTGCCAGCAGCTTGGAGCGGGGGAGCACAGATACGCAGTATTTT.

The chain has TRBV12-3 or TRBV12-4 and TRBJ1-2; no firm D call. V was shortened by 3 bases and J by 6 bases, with 5 bases between the two germline ends. This CDR3 contains 11 residues. The CDR3 sequence: CASSFYNGYTF. The CDR3 DNA is TGTGCCAGCAGTTTTTATAATGGCTACACCTTC.

The chain uses TRBV6-5 and TRBJ2-7, with 7 bases lining up with TRBD2. The CDR3 contains 14 residues. Germline V gives CDR1 MNHEY, CDR2 SVGAGI. The V segment lost 0 bases and the J segment 9 bases; nucleotides outside the gene matches: 8. The CDR3 nucleotides are TGTGCCAGCAGTTACTCCAGCGGGGCCCCCGGGCAGTACTTC. Protein product: CASSYSSGAPGQYF.

The chain recombines TRBV6-5 with TRBJ1-2; no clear D. The CDR3 is 13 amino acids. V was clipped by 9 bases and J by 3 bases, with 14 bases between them. CDR1 is MNHEY and CDR2 is SVGAGI in the germline V gene. The CDR3 DNA reads as TGTGCCAGTAGCGACCCTCCCGACTATGGCTACACCTTC. Protein: CASSDPPDYGYTF.

This chain connects TRBV3-1 (or the pseudogene TRBV3-2) to TRBJ1-2; D is uncertain. This CDR3 comprises 14 residues. Germline assignment: CDR1 LGHDT and CDR2 YNNKEL (reference sequence). Trimming left V 4 bases short and J 4 bases short, with 13 bases between. CDR3 nucleotide sequence: TGTGCCAGCAGCCGCCAGGCCAGCACCTATGGCTACACCTTC. It codes for CASSRQASTYGYTF.

V usage is TRBV18 and J usage is TRBJ1-2; 10 positions match TRBD1. The V and J ends lost 6 bases and 4 bases, in that order; junction bases with no gene match: 5. This CDR3 contains 14 residues. Germline loops: CDR1 KGHSH, CDR2 LQKENI. CDR3 DNA: TGTGCCAGCTCCAGGGACAGGGGCGGCTATGGCTACACCTTC. This encodes CASSRDRGGYGYTF.

The chain uses TRBV30 and TRBJ2-1; D perhaps matches TRBD2 (6 bases). Germline V gene data show CDR1 as GTSNPN and CDR2 as SVGIG (reference sequence). V was trimmed by 3 bases and J by 5 bases, leaving 11 bases between them. The CDR3 extends over 13 amino acids. CDR3 nucleotides: TGTGCCTGGAGGTTTGGCGGGAACAATGAGCAGTTCTTC. Translating it yields CAWRFGGNNEQFF.

V gene TRBV30 combines with J gene TRBJ1-4, with 7 bases lining up with TRBD1. Germline trimming cut 0 bases from V and 7 bases from J; bases unmatched to any gene: 5. CDR1 GTSNPN and CDR2 SVGIG come from the germline V gene (reference sequence). The CDR3 spans 14 residues. CDR3 loop: CAWSVRTGAEKLFF. For the CDR3, the DNA is TGTGCCTGGAGTGTACGGACAGGTGCTGAAAAACTGTTTTTT.

The chain links TRBV3-1 (or the pseudogene TRBV3-2) to TRBJ2-6, with D tentatively TRBD1 (6 bases). The CDR3 covers 16 residues. V lost 3 bases to trimming and J lost 2 bases, with 11 bases between them. Per germline, CDR1 LGHDT and CDR2 YNNKEL (reference sequence). CDR3 DNA: TGTGCCAGCAGCCAGTTCTCAGGGGCTGGGGCCAACGTCCTGACTTTC. Protein sequence: CASSQFSGAGANVLTF.

The V and J genes are TRBV18 and TRBJ2-7; 7 bases agree with TRBD1. Per the germline V gene, CDR1 is KGHSH and CDR2 is LQKENI. The CDR3 totals 15 residues. V lost 3 bases to trimming and J lost 2 bases; unmatched junction nucleotides: 7. CDR3 coding DNA: TGTGCCAGCTCACCCGACACAGGGGTGGCCTACGAGCAGTACTTC. Translating gives CASSPDTGVAYEQYF.

The chain employs TRBV4-1 and TRBJ1-5; tentatively, D is TRBD1 (6 bases). The CDR3 length is 15 residues. The germline CDR1 and CDR2 sequences are MGHRA and YSYEKL. The ends were cut back, 0 bases at V and 6 bases at J, with 12 bases in the middle. This CDR3 reads CASSQETRGGQPQHF. The CDR3 region has the DNA TGCGCCAGCAGCCAAGAGACCAGGGGCGGTCAGCCCCAGCATTTT.

V and J are TRBV19 and TRBJ1-1; D ambiguous. The germline CDR1 and CDR2 sequences are LNHDA and SQIVND (reference sequence). The CDR3 is made up of 15 amino acids. Deletions cut 3 bases from V and 3 bases from J, with 14 bases between. The CDR3 loop reads CASSMEGAPYTEAFF. Written as DNA, the CDR3 is TGTGCCAGTAGTATGGAAGGAGCTCCTTACACTGAAGCTTTCTTT.

The chain combines TRBV3-1 (or the pseudogene TRBV3-2) with TRBJ2-3; D remains ambiguous. This CDR3 has 14 residues. Germline V gene sequence: CDR1 LGHDT, CDR2 YNNKEL (reference sequence). Trimming took 0 bases from V and 6 from J, leaving 10 bases between them. Here the CDR3 reads CASSQDSSGDTQYF. The CDR3 coding sequence is TGTGCCAGCAGCCAAGACTCCTCCGGTGATACGCAGTATTTT.

The V call is TRBV11-2, the J call TRBJ2-1; D gene uncertain. The CDR3 sequence is 11 residues long. The V end was cut by 5 bases, the J end by 5 bases, with 4 bases between. The germline V gene has CDR1 SGHAT and CDR2 FQNNGV. CDR3 in DNA: TGTGCCAGCAGCATAAACAATGAGCAGTTCTTC. Translating it yields CASSINNEQFF. Full variable domain (remainder filled in from reference TRBV11-2 and TRBJ2-1): EAGVAQSPRYKIIEKRQSVAFWCNPISGHATLYWYQQILGQGPKLLIQFQNNGVVDDSQLPKDRFSAERLKGVDSTLKIQPAKLEDSAVYLCASSINNEQFFGPGTRLTVL.

This clone occurred a few times. The chain couples TRBV7-2 to TRBJ2-2; D is perhaps TRBD1 (5 bases). Trimming left V 3 bases short and J 5 bases short, with 10 bases between. This CDR3 region has 14 residues. Germline assignment: CDR1 SGHTA and CDR2 FQGNSA. CDR3 residues: CASSFVRVTGELFF. CDR3 DNA: TGTGCCAGCAGCTTCGTCAGGGTGACCGGGGAGCTGTTTTTT. Based on the CDR3 plus reference TRBV7-2 and TRBJ2-2, the full variable domain is GAGVSQSPSNKVTEKGKDVELRCDPISGHTALYWYRQSLGQGLEFLIYFQGNSAPDKSGLPSDRFSAERTGGSVSTLTIQRTQQEDSAVYLCASSFVRVTGELFFGEGSRLTVL.

The chain combines TRBV7-9 with TRBJ2-7; D ambiguous. Germline lookup yields CDR1 SEHNR and CDR2 FQNEAQ (reference sequence). This CDR3 has 13 residues. Trimming took 4 bases from V and 2 from J, leaving 9 bases between them. CDR3 in DNA: TGTGCCAGCAGCTCCGACTTTACCTACGAGCAGTACTTC. This gives the protein CASSSDFTYEQYF. Combining the CDR3 with reference TRBV7-9 and TRBJ2-7 gives the whole variable domain DTGVSQNPRHKITKRGQNVTFRCDPISEHNRLYWYRQTLGQGPEFLTYFQNEAQLEKSRLLSDRFSAERPKGSFSTLEIQRTEQGDSAMYLCASSSDFTYEQYFGPGTRLTVT.

J is TRBJ2-3 and V is TRBV11-3; 8 bases agree with TRBD1. With 3 bases clipped from V and 2 bases from J, the junction kept 4 bases outside the gene matches. The germline CDR1 and CDR2 sequences are SGHNT and YENEEA. The CDR3 loop spans 15 amino acids. CDR3 loop: CASSFGTGITDTQYF. The CDR3 coding sequence is TGTGCCAGCAGCTTTGGGACAGGAATCACAGATACGCAGTATTTT.

The chain links TRBV5-1 to TRBJ1-1, with D hard to call. Trimming removed 3 bases from V and 2 bases from J, with 8 bases in between. Germline lookup yields CDR1 SGHRS and CDR2 YFSETQ. This CDR3 has 13 residues. CDR3: CASSSDINTEAFF. CDR3 DNA: TGCGCCAGCAGCTCTGACATAAACACTGAAGCTTTCTTT. Supplemented by reference TRBV5-1 and TRBJ1-1, the full variable domain reads KAGVTQTPRYLIKTRGQQVTLSCSPISGHRSVSWYQQTPGQGLQFLFEYFSETQRNKGNFPGRFSGRQFSNSRSEMNVSTLELGDSALYLCASSSDINTEAFFGQGTRLTVV.

This chain joins TRBV7-9 and TRBJ1-2, with 8 positions matching TRBD1. The CDR3 runs to 14 residues. The V and J ends lost 6 bases and 7 bases, in that order; junction bases with no gene match: 10. CDR1 is SEHNR, CDR2 FQNEAQ, per germline (reference sequence). CDR3 in amino acids: CASRHTRGQGGYTF. The CDR3 DNA sequence: TGTGCCAGCAGACACACCAGGGGGCAGGGTGGCTACACCTTC.

The rearrangement uses TRBV14 and TRBJ2-6; TRBD1 is a possible D gene (5 bases). The length of the CDR3 is 17 residues. V lost 4 bases and J lost 0, with 13 bases in between. Germline loops: CDR1 SGHDN, CDR2 FVKESK. Here the CDR3 DNA reads TGTGCCAGCAGCCCACGACAGATTGGCTCTGGGGCCAACGTCCTGACTTTC. This codes for CASSPRQIGSGANVLTF.

The chain uses TRBV6-5 and TRBJ1-2; D possibly corresponds to TRBD1 (5 bases). Germline V gene sequence: CDR1 MNHEY, CDR2 SVGAGI. The length of the CDR3 is 14 residues. Between the trimmed V and J ends, which lost 0 bases and 8 bases, there was a span of 13 bases. The chain's CDR3 is CASSYSAGRQGYTF. For the CDR3, the DNA is TGTGCCAGCAGTTACTCGGCAGGGCGGCAGGGCTACACCTTC.

The chain uses TRBV12-3 or TRBV12-4 and TRBJ2-1; D is ambiguous. The V and J ends lost 5 bases and 5 bases respectively, with 7 bases between them. The CDR3 sequence is 12 residues long. Here the CDR3 reads CASSPVDNEQFF. DNA for the CDR3: TGTGCCAGCAGTCCGGTCGACAATGAGCAGTTCTTC.